This T cell receptor beta chain emerged from a study of post-analysis software for immune sequencing data. Study findings and constraints: Relative to controls, patients had several TRBV segments at higher frequency, with TRBV5-6, TRBV5-1 and TRBV20-1 among these.

The CDR3 has 14 residues. V was pared by 6 bases and J by 5 bases, with 8 bases of the junction left unmatched. The germline V gene encodes CDR1 SGHTA and CDR2 FQGNSA. This clonotype has a handful of counts. The antigen is not known. Incorporated into the TCR beta cDNA libraries were unique molecular identifiers, which served to reduce PCR and sequencing biases. One entry per CDR3 protein results from TCRdb running MiXCR on the PCR reads. The profile shows hundreds of thousands of distinct CDR3 sequences, 40% to 50% of them singletons. The sequence derives from a girl between 5 and 17 years old with multiple sclerosis. The specimen was blood. The chain has TRBV7-2 and TRBJ2-5, with 8 bases identical to TRBD2. The CDR3 bases are TGTGCCAGCAGTCTTGGACTAGCAATGGAGACCCAGTACTTC. Protein product: CASSLGLAMETQYF.